The present TCR beta chain was sequenced within a study of T cells in Graves' hyperthyroidism and ophthalmopathy. It was RNA transcripts that yielded the amplified TCR beta CDR3 regions. The TCR CDR3 was amplified in a first-round RT-PCR using the HTBI primer set. TCRdb reanalysed the multiplex PCR reads using MiXCR and keeps one entry per CDR3 protein. The sample has approximately 410,000 distinct CDR3 sequences; approximately 13% are singletons. This clonotype was counted between two and nine times. The CDR3 is made up of 14 amino acids. Germline V lookup: CDR1 SGHAT, CDR2 FQDESV (reference sequence). V lost 5 bases and J 6 bases, leaving 15 bases between the germline ends.

The sequencing input was blood. This receptor was obtained from a young woman with Graves' hyperthyroidism. The chain joins TRBV11-1 to TRBJ2-3; no reliable D call. CDR3 in DNA: TGTGCCAGCAGCCAAGACACCTACGGCGATACGCAGTATTTT. This translates into CASSQDTYGDTQYF.